These 13 T cell receptor beta chains were sequenced from one sample in a study of shared clonotypes between healthy human individuals. Here immunoSEQ multiplex PCR was the method, and the copy in TCRdb shows in-frame clones only, minus some. Counted here are approximately 1.9 million clones, 90% to 95% occurring once; the ten biggest clones make up under 2%. CD8 cells classed as naive were CD45RO-negative and positively selected for CCR7, excluding terminally differentiated effector memory CD45RA+ cells. Sequenced sample: naive CD8+ T cells from PBMCs. These receptors were taken from a man younger than 35 in good health. Some clones in this sample may be carry-over from other donors' samples.

The chain has TRBV5-5 and TRBJ1-1; 9 nucleotides line up with TRBD1. The CDR3 length is 17 residues. Trimming cost V 2 bases and J 3 bases; bases outside gene matches: 11. Germline V gives CDR1 SGHKS, CDR2 YYEKEE (reference sequence). Here the CDR3 reads CASSFGTGLVVDTEAFF. CDR3 DNA sequence: TGTGCCAGCAGCTTCGGGACAGGGCTTGTCGTGGACACTGAAGCTTTCTTT. The full variable domain, completed using reference TRBV5-5 and TRBJ1-1, is DAGVTQSPTHLIKTRGQQVTLRCSPISGHKSVSWYQQVLGQGPQFIFQYYEKEERGRGNFPDRFSARQFPNYSSELNVNALLLGDSALYLCASSFGTGLVVDTEAFFGQGTRLTVV.

The V call is TRBV28, the J call TRBJ2-7; no clear D. This CDR3 has 12 residues. Trimming shortened V by 1 base and J by 6 bases, and 7 bases separated the two germline ends. Germline V lookup: CDR1 MDHEN, CDR2 SYDVKM. CDR3 sequence (DNA): TGTGCCAGCAGTTTATCAGGTTCCGAGCAGTACTTC. Amino acids: CASSLSGSEQYF.

The chain has TRBV28 and TRBJ2-1; D might be TRBD1 (6 bases). CDR3 length equals 15 residues. V lost 8 bases and J 7 bases, leaving 21 bases between the germline ends. Germline CDR1 reads MDHEN; CDR2 reads SYDVKM. The CDR3 DNA is TGTGCCAGCCACAGACTCCGGGACATAGGTAATGAGCAGTTCTTC. Protein: CASHRLRDIGNEQFF.

This clone has a single count. The V gene is TRBV19, the J gene TRBJ1-5; TRBD1 is a possible D gene (6 bases). From germline, CDR1 is LNHDA and CDR2 SQIVND (reference sequence). The CDR3 runs 14 residues. V was cut by 3 bases and J by 6 bases, with 12 bases left in between. CDR3 sequence (DNA): TGTGCCAGTAGTATCACAGGGTTGGGTCAGCCCCAGCATTTT. As protein: CASSITGLGQPQHF.

The J gene is TRBJ2-2, the V gene TRBV9, with 10 bases that match TRBD2. V lost 4 bases and J lost 6; bases outside the gene matches: 6. This CDR3 contains 15 residues. The germline V gene encodes CDR1 SGDLS and CDR2 YYNGEE. CDR3 sequence (DNA): TGTGCCAGCAGCATAGGGACTAGCGACGCCGGGGAGCTGTTTTTT. It encodes CASSIGTSDAGELFF.

This chain uses TRBV27 with TRBJ2-2, with D possibly matching TRBD1 (6 bases). Trimming took 2 bases from V and 6 from J, leaving 16 bases between them. Per the germline V gene, CDR1 is MNHEY and CDR2 is SMNVEV (reference sequence). This CDR3 has 16 amino acids. The CDR3 region is CASSLRQGKYAGELFF. CDR3 nucleotide sequence: TGTGCCAGCAGTTTACGCCAGGGGAAGTATGCCGGGGAGCTGTTTTTT.

The V call is TRBV27, the J call TRBJ1-1; TRBD1 might be the D (6 bases). Germline V gene sequence: CDR1 MNHEY, CDR2 SMNVEV (reference sequence). Between the trimmed V and J ends, which lost 1 base and 0 bases, there was a span of 12 bases. The CDR3 runs 16 residues. For the CDR3, the DNA is TGTGCCAGCAGTTTATTGGGGGCCCCTATGAACACTGAAGCTTTCTTT. Residues: CASSLLGAPMNTEAFF.

This chain links TRBV6-1 with TRBJ2-1; 7 nucleotides line up with TRBD2. The V and J ends lost 4 bases and 0 bases, in that order; junction bases with no gene match: 6. Germline CDR1 and CDR2: MNHNS and SASEGT. This CDR3 is built from 16 residues. The CDR3 DNA follows: TGTGCCAGCAGTGCGGCTAGCGGAAGCTCCTACAATGAGCAGTTCTTC. This encodes CASSAASGSSYNEQFF.

This clone came up once. V is TRBV5-6 and J is TRBJ2-4; D gene ambiguous. This CDR3 is built from 13 residues. The germline CDR1 and CDR2 sequences are SGHDT and YYEEEE. V lost 5 bases to trimming and J lost 6 bases, with 12 bases between them. The CDR3, as DNA: TGTGCCAGCAGGTCCCCACGGGTAAACATTCAGTACTTC. Residues: CASRSPRVNIQYF.

This chain links TRBV7-9 with TRBJ1-2; 7 nucleotides agree with TRBD1. CDR1 and CDR2 (germline): SEHNR, FQNEAQ (reference sequence). The junction had 8 bases not matched to a gene; V was cut back by 2 bases and J by 8 bases. The CDR3 runs 14 residues. The CDR3 DNA reads TGTGCCAGCAGCTTAAAGGGGGCGAAGAAGGGCTACACCTTC. Its protein is CASSLKGAKKGYTF.

The genes are TRBV2 and TRBJ2-1; D gene uncertain. In germline, CDR1 is SNHLY, CDR2 FYNNEI. The CDR3 spans 15 residues. Trimming removed 8 bases at V and 5 bases at J, with 19 bases between. In DNA form, the CDR3 reads TGTGCCAGCGCTGACACGGTACTTACCCACAATGAGCAGTTCTTC. Residues: CASADTVLTHNEQFF. The whole variable domain, filled in from reference TRBV2 and TRBJ2-1, reads EPEVTQTPSHQVTQMGQEVILRCVPISNHLYFYWYRQILGQKVEFLVSFYNNEISEKSEIFDDQFSVERPDGSNFTLKIRSTKLEDSAMYFCASADTVLTHNEQFFGPGTRLTVL.

Comments on this clone: At one of its ends the junction is not consistent with the germline gene, which may arise from a read error. The DNA for the CDR3 is TGCGCCAGCAGCTTGGAGGGCCGGGCGGAGATGTTTTTT. Translated: CASSLEGRAEMFF. The chain recombines TRBV5-1 with TRBJ1-1; D remains ambiguous. CDR3 length: 13 residues. The V gene's germline CDR1 is SGHRS and CDR2 YFSETQ.

This chain links TRBV25-1 with TRBJ2-2, with D uncertain. V lost 3 bases and J lost 6, with 5 bases in between. CDR1 MGHDK and CDR2 SYGVNS come from the germline V gene. This CDR3 region has 12 residues. The chain's CDR3 is CASSEAAGELFF. CDR3 DNA: TGTGCCAGCAGTGAGGCGGCCGGGGAGCTGTTTTTT.